What follows are 8 T cell receptor beta chains derived from one specimen sequenced in a study of STAT5B mutations in CD4+ large granular lymphocyte leukemia. The protocol was immunoSEQ multiplex PCR, while the TCRdb copy is restricted to in-frame clones and leaves out a portion. This table holds about 45,000 clones, 86% found once. The source material was CD4+ T cells from blood buffy coats. Every receptor here comes from a human donor in good health.

The chain has TRBV5-1 and TRBJ2-5; possibly TRBD2 for D (6 bases). The CDR3 loop spans 14 amino acids. Germline V lookup: CDR1 SGHRS, CDR2 YFSETQ. V was trimmed by 4 bases and J by 4 bases, leaving 14 bases between them. CDR3 protein: CASSPGVAAETQYF. CDR3 nucleotide sequence: TGCGCCAGCAGCCCGGGGGTAGCCGCAGAGACCCAGTACTTC.

The V call is TRBV21-1, the J call TRBJ1-5. TRBV21-1 is reported as a pseudogene. The CDR3 has 14 residues. CDR3 sequence (DNA): TGTGCCAGCAGCAAAGCGGCGGCGGGGCAGCCCCAGCATTTT. Translation gives CASSKAAAGQPQHF.

V usage is TRBV30 and J usage is TRBJ2-3; the match to TRBD2 covers 14 bases. V was pared by 4 bases and J by 6 bases, with 9 bases of the junction left unmatched. CDR1 and CDR2 (germline): GTSNPN, SVGIG (reference sequence). The CDR3 is made up of 16 amino acids. The DNA for the CDR3 is TGTGCCTGGACAAAGGGACTAGCGGGAGATTACGATACGCAGTATTTT. Its translation is CAWTKGLAGDYDTQYF.

The rearrangement joins TRBV5-1 to TRBJ2-1, with 8 bases fitting TRBD1. Per the germline V gene, CDR1 is SGHRS and CDR2 is YFSETQ. J was trimmed by 5 bases and V by 7 bases; bases with no gene match: 8. The CDR3 loop spans 14 amino acids. The CDR3 loop is CASAPWTGNNEQFF. CDR3 nucleotides: TGCGCCAGCGCTCCTTGGACAGGGAACAATGAGCAGTTCTTC.

The V call is TRBV7-9, the J call TRBJ1-1, with 8 bases lining up with TRBD1. CDR3 length: 13 residues. The ends lost 5 bases at V and 9 bases at J; junction bases unmatched: 8. CDR1 and CDR2 from the germline V gene are SEHNR and FQNEAQ (reference sequence). The CDR3 region has the DNA TGTGCCAGCAGCCAATTGACAGGGGTTCAAGCTTTCTTT. Translation gives CASSQLTGVQAFF.

The gene calls are TRBV4-3 and TRBJ1-2; D not certain. This CDR3 contains 13 residues. V was clipped by 3 bases and J by 4 bases, with 9 bases between them. Germline V gives CDR1 LGHNA, CDR2 YSLEER. DNA for the CDR3: TGCGCCAGCAGCCACACAAGTTCCTATGGCTACACCTTC. This encodes CASSHTSSYGYTF.

This clone was seen a single time. The genes are TRBV7-9 and TRBJ1-1, with 9 bases that match TRBD1. The V and J ends lost 2 bases and 5 bases, in that order; junction bases with no gene match: 12. Germline V lookup: CDR1 SEHNR, CDR2 FQNEAQ (reference sequence). This CDR3 is 17 amino acids long. The CDR3 DNA reads as TGTGCCAGCAGCTTACCTACAGGGGGCGCGGGATTGACTGAAGCTTTCTTT. Translation gives CASSLPTGGAGLTEAFF.

The chain is built from TRBV12-2 and TRBJ2-5; TRBD2 reflects the table's D call only, with no check against the DNA. TRBV12-2 is a pseudogene locus. This CDR3 comprises 15 residues. CDR3 residues: CARGASGVYQETQYF. Here the CDR3 DNA reads TGTGCAAGAGGGGCTAGCGGAGTGTACCAAGAGACCCAGTACTTC.